What follows describes a single T cell receptor (beta chain). Its antigen is as yet unknown. The sample originates from a study of T cell responses to AZD1222 COVID-19 vaccine. Study results and limitations: Researchers took repertoire samples only after the peak T cell response had come. Most donors were white British, females outnumbered males, and clonal diversity was possibly underestimated. Vaccine-related CD4 TCRs covered spike, predominating at 160-218 and 743-854.

Profiling relied on immunoSEQ multiplex PCR, and the TCRdb table lists in-frame clones only, not all of them. The sample has 100,000 to 150,000 clones, about nine tenths seen once. The specimen comprised peripheral blood, sampled on day 0 of AZD1222 vaccination. This TCR was recovered from an adult in good health.

CDR3 nucleotides: TGTGCCAGCAGTTACTCGACTAGCGTAACCTACGAGCAGTACTTC. Translating it yields CASSYSTSVTYEQYF. The rearrangement joins TRBV6-5 to TRBJ2-7, with 8 bases aligning to TRBD2. The CDR3 consists of 15 residues. After removal of 0 bases from V and 2 bases from J, the junction contained 3 bases not matched to a gene. Germline V gene lookup returns CDR1 MNHEY and CDR2 SVGAGI.